The sequence of this TCR beta chain was determined in a study of cytomegalovirus exposure and HLA in healthy donors. Study results and limitations: Using the classifier, cytomegalovirus status was reportedly diagnosed with high specificity and sensitivity.

The CDR3 has 14 residues. V lost 6 bases and J lost 7; bases outside the gene matches: 4. The germline CDR1 and CDR2 sequences are MDHEN and SYDVKM. Primers for the PCR totalled 60 Vbeta and 13 Jbeta. Original handling: Per a later analysis, the number of unique TCR beta chains was some 75 million, of which around 10 million were shared. Profiled with immunoSEQ multiplex PCR; TCRdb holds only in-frame clones, not every one. V, J and clone size are taken as reported in that table, and D and trimming were inferred from the DNA itself. The repertoire holds 100,000 to 150,000 clones, with approximately 78% as singletons. Details on this clone: Its antigen is not known.

This receptor was identified in a woman in her thirties or forties in good health and CMV-seronegative. V and J are TRBV28 and TRBJ1-6; 9 bases align to TRBD1. Sequencing was performed on PBMCs. CDR3: CASSEDRGNSPLHF. In DNA form, the CDR3 reads TGTGCCAGCAGCGAGGACAGGGGAAATTCACCCCTCCACTTT. The complete variable domain, with remaining parts taken from reference TRBV28 and TRBJ1-6, reads DVKVTQSSRYLVKRTGEKVFLECVQDMDHENMFWYRQDPGLGLRLIYFSYDVKMKEKGDIPEGYSVSREKKERFSLILESASTNQTSMYLCASSEDRGNSPLHFGNGTRLTVT.